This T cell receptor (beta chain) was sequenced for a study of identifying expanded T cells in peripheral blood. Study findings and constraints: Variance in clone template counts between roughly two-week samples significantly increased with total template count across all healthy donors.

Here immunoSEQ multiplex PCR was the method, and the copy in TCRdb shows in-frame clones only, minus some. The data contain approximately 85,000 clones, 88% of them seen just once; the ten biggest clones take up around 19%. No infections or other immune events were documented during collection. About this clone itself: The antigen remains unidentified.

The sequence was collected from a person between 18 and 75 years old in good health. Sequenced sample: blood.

CDR3 nucleotide sequence: TGTGCCAGCTCAGAACTCTACGAGCAGTACTTC. This translates into CASSELYEQYF. This chain uses TRBV18 with TRBJ2-7; D uncertain. The CDR3 is 11 amino acids. Deletions cut 5 bases from V and 3 bases from J, with 5 bases between. The germline gives CDR1 KGHSH, CDR2 LQKENI.